Listed below are T cell receptor beta chains from one sample, sequenced in a study of metastatic and nonmetastatic thyroid tumors. MiXCR reprocessed the PCR reads for TCRdb. Of tens of thousands of clones listed, approximately 24% are singletons. What was sequenced was blood. Receptors were obtained from a male donor with papillary thyroid cancer or a benign thyroid nodule (not recorded which). Some clones in this sample may be carry-over from other donors' samples. Both conserved end residues are part of each CDR3. Fields, in order: V gene, J gene, D gene, clone size, CDR3 protein, CDR3 DNA. The D gene is left open where the match is weak. A clone size is listed for some rows: how often the clone was seen (once, few, many), or a class if it is expanded.

V gene: TRBV19
J gene: TRBJ2-2
D gene: TRBD2
clone size: -
CDR3 protein: CASSNRAGVITGELFF
CDR3 DNA: TGTGCCAGTAGTAACAGAGCGGGAGTAATCACCGGGGAGCTGTTTTTT

V gene: TRBV6-1
J gene: TRBJ1-2
D gene: -
clone size: -
CDR3 protein: CASSELTNYGYTF
CDR3 DNA: TGTGCCAGCAGTGAATTGACTAACTATGGCTACACCTTC

V gene: TRBV10-1
J gene: TRBJ2-7
D gene: -
clone size: -
CDR3 protein: CASSESTLKQYF
CDR3 DNA: TGCGCCAGCAGTGAGTCGACTCTCAAGCAGTACTTC

V gene: TRBV7-2
J gene: TRBJ1-3
D gene: -
clone size: -
CDR3 protein: CASSSQRWLGNTIYF
CDR3 DNA: TGTGCCAGCAGCTCCCAGAGGTGGCTTGGAAACACCATATATTTT

V gene: TRBV12-3/TRBV12-4
J gene: TRBJ2-3
D gene: -
clone size: many
CDR3 protein: CASSLAGLTDTQYF
CDR3 DNA: TGTGCCAGCAGTTTAGCGGGACTCACAGATACGCAGTATTTT

V gene: TRBV6-2/TRBV6-3
J gene: TRBJ2-5
D gene: -
clone size: few
CDR3 protein: CASRTIILAQETQYF
CDR3 DNA: TGTGCCAGCAGAACGATAATACTAGCCCAAGAGACCCAGTACTTC

V gene: TRBV5-5
J gene: TRBJ1-6
D gene: -
clone size: many
CDR3 protein: CASRRRGEDSPLHF
CDR3 DNA: TGTGCCAGCAGACGGAGAGGGGAGGATTCACCCCTCCACTTT

V gene: TRBV6-6
J gene: TRBJ2-7
D gene: -
clone size: -
CDR3 protein: CASSSRGAGGYEQYF
CDR3 DNA: TGTGCCAGCAGTTCTCGAGGTGCAGGAGGCTACGAGCAGTACTTC

V gene: TRBV2
J gene: TRBJ1-5
D gene: -
clone size: many
CDR3 protein: CASTLQGYSNQPQHF
CDR3 DNA: TGTGCCAGTACCCTACAGGGATATAGCAATCAGCCCCAGCATTTT

V gene: TRBV11-2
J gene: TRBJ2-1
D gene: TRBD2
clone size: -
CDR3 protein: CASSPYSGGRGEQFF
CDR3 DNA: TGTGCCAGCAGCCCGTATAGCGGGGGGCGGGGTGAGCAGTTCTTC

V gene: TRBV2
J gene: TRBJ1-4
D gene: -
clone size: many
CDR3 protein: CASSDSRDEKLFF
CDR3 DNA: TGTGCCAGCAGTGATTCCAGGGATGAAAAACTGTTTTTT

V gene: TRBV20-1
J gene: TRBJ2-7
D gene: TRBD2
clone size: -
CDR3 protein: CSARFSGRGGEQYF
CDR3 DNA: TGCAGTGCTAGATTTAGCGGGAGAGGGGGCGAGCAGTACTTC

V gene: TRBV13
J gene: TRBJ2-5
D gene: TRBD1
clone size: -
CDR3 protein: CASSFSGQTQETQYF
CDR3 DNA: TGTGCCAGCAGCTTCTCGGGACAGACCCAAGAGACCCAGTACTTC

V gene: TRBV20-1
J gene: TRBJ1-3
D gene: -
clone size: many
CDR3 protein: CSATFPQENTIYF
CDR3 DNA: TGCAGTGCTACATTTCCCCAGGAAAACACCATATATTTT

V gene: TRBV4-2
J gene: TRBJ1-5
D gene: -
clone size: many
CDR3 protein: CASSQDRAKEDQPQHF
CDR3 DNA: TGTGCCAGCAGCCAAGATAGGGCCAAAGAGGATCAGCCCCAGCATTTT

V gene: TRBV30
J gene: TRBJ2-1
D gene: TRBD2
clone size: -
CDR3 protein: CAWSGLAGGESSYNEQFF
CDR3 DNA: TGTGCCTGGAGTGGACTAGCGGGAGGCGAGAGCTCCTACAATGAGCAGTTCTTC